A single TCR beta chain is shown here with its context. The CDR3 is 15 residues long. The data stem from a study of blood T cell repertoires in COVID-19. As for the study in general: Italy, Spain and the United States were the sources of the convalescent and acute COVID-19 samples. The cDNA or gDNA used as material had been derived from T cells, B-cell-depleted T cells, or PBMCs.

In the authors' methods: Scientists estimated how many nucleated cells there were by amplifying reference gene primers. Libraries were prepared by immunoSEQ multiplex PCR; TCRdb keeps only in-frame clonotypes and omits some of them. V and J calls and clone size come straight from that table; D and trimming were deduced from the DNA. The profile shows 100,000 to 150,000 clones, roughly 80% of them singletons. The genes are TRBV21-1 and TRBJ1-2. TRBV21-1 is an annotated pseudogene. The receptor's source is a woman between 50 and 59 years old with acute or convalescent COVID-19. The specimen was peripheral blood. CDR3 bases: TGTGCCAGCAGCCCGGTGCGGGGGTCTAACTATGGCTACACCTTC. This gives the protein CASSPVRGSNYGYTF.